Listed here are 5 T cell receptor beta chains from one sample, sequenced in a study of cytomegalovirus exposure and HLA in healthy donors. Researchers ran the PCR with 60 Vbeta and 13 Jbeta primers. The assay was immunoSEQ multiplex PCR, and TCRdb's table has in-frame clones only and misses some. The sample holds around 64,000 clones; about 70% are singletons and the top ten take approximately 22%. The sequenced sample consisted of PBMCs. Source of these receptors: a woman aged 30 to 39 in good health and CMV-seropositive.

The CDR3 coding sequence is TGTGCCACCAGCTGGGACAGGGCGAACACCGGGGAGCTGTTTTTT. The encoded protein is CATSWDRANTGELFF. This rearrangement joins TRBV15 to TRBJ2-2, with 9 positions matching TRBD1. Germline CDR1 LNHNV, CDR2 YYDKDF (reference sequence). V gave up 5 bases and J gave up 0 bases; unmatched junction bases: 1. CDR3 length equals 15 residues.

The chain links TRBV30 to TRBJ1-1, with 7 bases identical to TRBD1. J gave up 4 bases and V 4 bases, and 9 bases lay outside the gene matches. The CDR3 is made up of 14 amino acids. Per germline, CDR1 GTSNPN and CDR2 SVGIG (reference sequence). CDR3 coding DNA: TGTGCCTGGAATATGTACACAGGGGTCACTGAAGCTTTCTTT. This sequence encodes CAWNMYTGVTEAFF.

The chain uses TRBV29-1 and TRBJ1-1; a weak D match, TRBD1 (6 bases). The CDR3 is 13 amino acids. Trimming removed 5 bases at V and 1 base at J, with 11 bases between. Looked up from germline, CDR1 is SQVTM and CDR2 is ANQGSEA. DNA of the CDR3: TGCAGCGTTTCGCGGACAGAGAACACTGAAGCTTTCTTT. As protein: CSVSRTENTEAFF.

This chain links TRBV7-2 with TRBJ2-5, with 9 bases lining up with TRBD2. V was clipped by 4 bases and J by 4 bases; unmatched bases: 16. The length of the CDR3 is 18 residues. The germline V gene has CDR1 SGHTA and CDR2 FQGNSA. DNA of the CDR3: TGTGCCAGCAGCTCTAATAGCGGGGGCTCCTGGGTGGGAGAGACCCAGTACTTC. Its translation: CASSSNSGGSWVGETQYF.

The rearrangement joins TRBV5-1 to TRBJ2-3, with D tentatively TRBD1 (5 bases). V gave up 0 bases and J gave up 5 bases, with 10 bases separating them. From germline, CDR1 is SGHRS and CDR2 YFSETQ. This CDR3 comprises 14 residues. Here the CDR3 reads CASSLVRAEDTQYF. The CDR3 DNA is TGCGCCAGCAGCTTGGTCAGGGCGGAAGATACGCAGTATTTT.